Shown below are 28 T cell receptor beta chains from a single sample sequenced in a study of OX40 agonist ivuxolimab in advanced cancers. TCRdb's table, derived via immunoSEQ multiplex PCR, lists solely in-frame clones and lacks some. This sample carries more than 35,000 clones, roughly nine tenths of them seen once, and the ten largest clones take around 43%. Sequenced material: CD4+ or CD8+ T cells sorted from blood, taken in a trial of the OX40 agonist ivuxolimab. The origin of the receptors is an adult with an advanced solid tumor such as melanoma, head and neck, liver or kidney cancer.

J is TRBJ2-2 and V is TRBV5-4; 16 positions match TRBD2. CDR1 is SGHNT and CDR2 is YYREEE in the germline V gene (reference sequence). The CDR3 length is 19 residues. V was clipped by 2 bases and J by 1 base; unmatched bases: 5. CDR3 in DNA: TGTGCCAGCAGCTTCCAGGGACTAGCGGGGGGGCGGAACACCGGGGAGCTGTTTTTT. This gives the protein CASSFQGLAGGRNTGELFF.

This sequence joins TRBV27 and TRBJ2-1; D remains unclear. The CDR3 has 10 amino acids. Germline loops: CDR1 MNHEY, CDR2 SMNVEV (reference sequence). The V gene lost 8 bases and the J gene lost 12 bases, with 11 bases spanning the gap. CDR3 loop: CASGQLGQFF. Here the CDR3 DNA reads TGTGCCAGCGGTCAGTTGGGGCAGTTCTTC.

Of note for this clone: Other nucleotide sequences in the sample specify the same CDR3. This chain uses TRBV27 with TRBJ2-2; D ambiguous. V lost 3 bases and J 1 base, leaving 3 bases between the germline ends. Per the germline V gene, CDR1 is MNHEY and CDR2 is SMNVEV (reference sequence). The CDR3 extends over 13 amino acids. CDR3 bases: TGTGCCAGCAGTTTGGTGAACACCGGGGAGCTGTTTTTT. It specifies CASSLVNTGELFF.

Here the CDR3 DNA reads TGTGCCAGCAGTGAATCACTAGACAGCTCCTACGAGCAGTACTTC. This codes for CASSESLDSSYEQYF. V gene TRBV2 combines with J gene TRBJ2-7; either TRBD1 or TRBD2 may supply D (5 bases each). In germline, CDR1 is SNHLY, CDR2 FYNNEI. The CDR3 contains 15 residues. The V end was cut by 2 bases, the J end by 0 bases, with 11 bases between.

CDR3 in amino acids: CASSPQYEKLFF. In DNA form, the CDR3 reads TGTGCCAGCAGCCCTCAATATGAAAAACTGTTTTTT. The chain couples TRBV7-2 to TRBJ1-4; D uncertain. This CDR3 contains 12 residues. Trimming removed 5 bases from V and 6 bases from J, with 7 bases in between. Per germline, CDR1 SGHTA and CDR2 FQGNSA.

The gene calls are TRBV27 and TRBJ2-1, with 7 bases fitting TRBD2. CDR3 length equals 14 residues. Trimming took 4 bases from V and 10 from J; bases not matched to a gene: 10. The germline CDR1 and CDR2 sequences are MNHEY and SMNVEV (reference sequence). The CDR3 DNA follows: TGTGCCAGCAGTTGGGGGGGTCCCCGAGCGGAGCAGTTCTTC. Amino acids: CASSWGGPRAEQFF.

V and J are TRBV11-3 and TRBJ1-4, with D possibly being TRBD1 (5 bases). Between the trimmed V and J ends, which lost 7 bases and 1 base, there was a span of 16 bases. Germline V gene lookup returns CDR1 SGHNT and CDR2 YENEEA. The CDR3 contains 16 residues. The CDR3 sequence: CASTFRGVGTNEKLFF. The CDR3 region has the DNA TGTGCCAGCACTTTTCGGGGGGTTGGAACTAATGAAAAACTGTTTTTT.

The chain is built from TRBV19 and TRBJ1-2; a possible D gene is TRBD1 (5 bases). CDR1 is LNHDA and CDR2 is SQIVND in the germline V gene (reference sequence). V gave up 3 bases and J gave up 3 bases, with 23 bases separating them. The CDR3 runs 18 residues. CDR3 bases: TGTGCCAGTAGTATCAACGCTGGGGCAGGGAATTTTCACTATGGCTACACCTTC. Translation gives CASSINAGAGNFHYGYTF.

The chain carries TRBV4-1 and TRBJ2-7; the D gene is possibly TRBD2 (5 bases). The CDR3 is 16 residues long. Trimming shortened V by 3 bases and J by 7 bases, and 22 bases separated the two germline ends. In germline, CDR1 is MGHRA, CDR2 YSYEKL. The CDR3 DNA is TGCGCCAGCAGCCAGGAGACTGGCGGGCTGGCTCTTGAGCAGTACTTC. This gives the protein CASSQETGGLALEQYF.

The rearrangement joins TRBV5-4 to TRBJ2-7; D is unclear. The CDR3 totals 12 residues. V lost 5 bases, J lost 2 bases, and 8 bases lay in between. The germline CDR1 and CDR2 sequences are SGHNT and YYREEE (reference sequence). The CDR3 coding sequence is TGTGCCAGCAGGGTATTACCCTACGAGCAGTACTTC. This gives the protein CASRVLPYEQYF. Based on the CDR3 plus reference TRBV5-4 and TRBJ2-7, the full variable domain is ETGVTQSPTHLIKTRGQQVTLRCSSQSGHNTVSWYQQALGQGPQFIFQYYREEENGRGNFPPRFSGLQFPNYSSELNVNALELDDSALYLCASRVLPYEQYFGPGTRLTVT.

The chain is built from TRBV15 and TRBJ2-3; no definite D call. CDR3 length: 13 amino acids. Germline V gene sequence: CDR1 LNHNV, CDR2 YYDKDF (reference sequence). Trimming took off 1 base at V and 0 bases at J, with 2 bases between the two ends. CDR3 residues: CATSRGSTDTQYF. The CDR3, as DNA: TGTGCCACCAGCAGAGGGAGCACAGATACGCAGTATTTT.

The chain has TRBV7-6 and TRBJ2-7; 10 bases agree with TRBD2. The CDR3 has 14 residues. The germline gives CDR1 SGHVS, CDR2 FNYEAQ. V shed 5 bases, J shed 2 bases, and the junction held 3 bases outside the gene matches. In DNA form, the CDR3 reads TGTGCCAGCAGCGGAAGCGGGGGGGCCTACGAGCAGTACTTC. It codes for CASSGSGGAYEQYF.

The chain couples TRBV25-1 to TRBJ1-3; no reliable D call. V was trimmed by 3 bases and J by 7 bases, leaving 13 bases between them. Germline V CDR1 and CDR2: MGHDK, SYGVNS. CDR3 length: 14 residues. The CDR3 DNA reads as TGTGCCAGCAGTGAGAGCCTTCTGGGGAACACCATATATTTT. Its translation: CASSESLLGNTIYF.

The V gene is TRBV4-1, the J gene TRBJ2-7; D is perhaps TRBD2 (6 bases). Trimming left V 2 bases short and J 6 bases short, with 20 bases between. The CDR3 sequence is 16 residues long. Looked up from germline, CDR1 is MGHRA and CDR2 is YSYEKL. The CDR3: CASSQTLGPGGSEQYF. CDR3 nucleotide sequence: TGCGCCAGCAGCCAAACCTTGGGGCCCGGGGGTAGCGAGCAGTACTTC.

V usage is TRBV4-1 and J usage is TRBJ2-5; TRBD2 might be the D (6 bases). The V end was cut by 1 base, the J end by 5 bases, with 8 bases between. The CDR3 consists of 13 residues. CDR1 MGHRA and CDR2 YSYEKL come from the germline V gene. CDR3 sequence reads: CASSQARGETQYF. For the CDR3, the DNA is TGCGCCAGCAGCCAAGCACGGGGGGAGACCCAGTACTTC.

This sequence joins TRBV7-9 and TRBJ2-1; D unclear. CDR1 is SEHNR and CDR2 is FQNEAQ in the germline V gene (reference sequence). The CDR3 totals 15 residues. Between the trimmed V and J ends, which lost 3 bases and 0 bases, there was a span of 9 bases. The CDR3 reads CASSFILGSYNEQFF. CDR3 DNA: TGTGCCAGCAGCTTTATCCTAGGCTCCTACAATGAGCAGTTCTTC.

The chain links TRBV28 to TRBJ1-1; D not certain. Trimming removed 5 bases at V and 0 bases at J, with 10 bases between. This CDR3 region has 14 residues. The V gene's germline CDR1 is MDHEN and CDR2 SYDVKM. This chain's CDR3 is CASSGLGMNTEAFF. DNA for the CDR3: TGTGCCAGCAGTGGCCTGGGGATGAACACTGAAGCTTTCTTT.

V is TRBV4-1 and J is TRBJ2-3, with D uncertain. The CDR3 length is 13 residues. V lost 1 base and J lost 3, with 5 bases in between. The V gene's germline CDR1 is MGHRA and CDR2 YSYEKL. The CDR3 region is CASSQVGTDTQYF. The CDR3 DNA sequence: TGCGCCAGCAGCCAAGTGGGAACAGATACGCAGTATTTT.

The J gene is TRBJ2-3, the V gene TRBV5-4, with TRBD1 as a possible D gene (6 bases). The CDR3 covers 17 residues. The germline V gene has CDR1 SGHNT and CDR2 YYREEE (reference sequence). Trimming left V 0 bases short and J 1 base short, with 15 bases between. CDR3 coding DNA: TGTGCCAGCAGCTTGGAAGGGGGACATCCTCGCACAGATACGCAGTATTTT. Its protein is CASSLEGGHPRTDTQYF.

This chain links TRBV30 with TRBJ1-3; D might be TRBD1 (6 bases). V lost 5 bases and J 4 bases, leaving 15 bases between the germline ends. Germline CDR1 reads GTSNPN; CDR2 reads SVGIG (reference sequence). The CDR3 runs to 14 residues. The DNA for the CDR3 is TGTGCCTGGTCCGAGGGGGTTACAGGAAACACCATATATTTT. This codes for CAWSEGVTGNTIYF.

This sequence joins TRBV7-8 and TRBJ2-1; D is unclear. This CDR3 has 13 residues. The V gene's germline CDR1 is SGHVS and CDR2 FQNEAQ. V gave up 5 bases and J gave up 8 bases, with 13 bases separating them. Written as DNA, the CDR3 is TGTGCCAGCAGCCCCGGAGCTCCCTATGAGCAGTTCTTC. It codes for CASSPGAPYEQFF.

The chain's CDR3 is CASSLTPGQGSSYEQYF. The DNA for the CDR3 is TGTGCCAGCAGCTTGACCCCGGGACAAGGAAGCTCCTACGAGCAGTACTTC. The chain couples TRBV7-6 to TRBJ2-7, with a possible D match to TRBD1 (6 bases). Germline CDR1 SGHVS, CDR2 FNYEAQ. Trimming left V 3 bases short and J 0 bases short, with 18 bases between. CDR3 length equals 17 residues.

This clone was recorded at least ten times. This chain uses TRBV13 with TRBJ2-7; D is unclear. The V and J ends lost 4 bases and 0 bases respectively, with 7 bases between them. The CDR3 sequence is 13 residues long. Germline V CDR1 and CDR2: PRHDT, FYEKMQ (reference sequence). The CDR3 protein is CASSSPSSYEQYF. As DNA, the CDR3 is TGTGCCAGCAGCTCCCCTAGCTCCTACGAGCAGTACTTC.

This rearrangement joins TRBV28 to TRBJ1-1, with no clear D. CDR3 length: 13 residues. Trimming pared 6 bases from V and 3 bases from J, leaving 11 bases between. Germline CDR1 and CDR2: MDHEN and SYDVKM. This CDR3 reads CASRSGWDTEAFF. The CDR3 nucleotides read TGTGCCAGCAGGTCAGGTTGGGACACTGAAGCTTTCTTT.

This chain uses TRBV11-2 with TRBJ1-2; 7 bases fit TRBD1. The CDR3 totals 15 residues. Germline-derived CDR1 and CDR2 are SGHAT and FQNNGV. The V gene end was trimmed by 3 bases and the J gene end by 9 bases; junction bases not matched to a gene: 13. The CDR3 region is CASSLAPTGFISYTF. In DNA form, the CDR3 reads TGTGCCAGCAGCTTGGCCCCGACAGGGTTTATTAGCTACACCTTC.

The rearrangement uses TRBV6-6 and TRBJ2-3; tentative D call: TRBD2 (6 bases). V gave up 8 bases and J gave up 5 bases, with 17 bases separating them. The CDR3 is 14 amino acids. The germline CDR1 and CDR2 sequences are MNHNY and SVGAGI (reference sequence). The CDR3 reads CASLEGLGGDTQYF. CDR3 DNA sequence: TGTGCCAGCCTAGAGGGCCTGGGGGGAGATACGCAGTATTTT.

This clone was detected only a few times. This rearrangement joins TRBV5-5 to TRBJ2-1; perhaps TRBD1 as D (5 bases). This CDR3 is 13 amino acids long. The V end lost 4 bases, the J end lost 12 bases, and 17 bases lay between the germline ends. Per the germline V gene, CDR1 is SGHKS and CDR2 is YYEKEE (reference sequence). CDR3 nucleotides: TGTGCCAGCAGCGCCGAGCAGACAGTCTGGCAGTTCTTC. Its protein product is CASSAEQTVWQFF.

The DNA of the CDR3 is TGCAGCGTGGCGGGACAGGACGAGCAGTACTTC. Its translation: CSVAGQDEQYF. The chain has TRBV29-1 and TRBJ2-7, with 8 bases identical to TRBD1. Trimming removed 6 bases from V and 5 bases from J; junction bases left unmatched: 3. There are 11 residues in the CDR3. Germline V gene sequence: CDR1 SQVTM, CDR2 ANQGSEA.